This TCR beta chain was documented in a study of T-cell memory formation after mild COVID-19. TCR alpha and TCR beta cDNA libraries carrying sample barcodes and UMIs were produced by 5'RACE using constant-segment primers. Using its own MiXCR run on the 5' RACE reads, TCRdb lists one record per CDR3 protein. The data show under 450,000 distinct CDR3 sequences, 14% seen once. Study-wide results and limits: Confirmation was lacking for SARS-CoV-2 specificity of second-wave clones that peaked on day 37. For contracting clones, CD4+ ones sat mainly in CM and EM, CD8+ in EMRA. The study found balanced CD4/CD8 in clones contracting day 15 to 85 and a CD4+ lean in later expanders.

This clonotype has a handful of counts. Its antigen is unidentified. Material for sequencing was PBMCs or a T cell subset sorted from them (not recorded which). The source is a man aged 18 to 30 who had mild COVID-19 (a few samples of this study predate the infection). Cell type and time point are not known.

The CDR3 region is CSARVGRGVNQPQHF. The DNA of the CDR3 is TGCAGTGCTAGGGTCGGCCGGGGTGTGAATCAGCCCCAGCATTTT. J is TRBJ1-5 and V is TRBV20-1; unclear D gene. This CDR3 has 15 residues. CDR1 and CDR2 (germline): DFQATT, SNEGSKA (reference sequence). V was clipped by 3 bases and J by 4 bases, with 16 bases between them.